What follows is one T cell receptor beta chain and its context. What it recognizes is unknown. The sample comes from a study of cytomegalovirus exposure and HLA in healthy donors. The PCR had 60 Vbeta and 13 Jbeta primers. Clones were sequenced by immunoSEQ multiplex PCR, and TCRdb holds only the in-frame ones, with some missing. Of about 170,000 clones in the sample, roughly 78% were seen once. In germline, CDR1 is SQVTM, CDR2 ANQGSEA. CDR3 size: 15 residues. J lost 5 bases, V lost 5 bases, and 13 bases had no gene match. Whole-study findings and limits: A prior analysis recorded that most TCR beta V segments were productive about 87% or about 30% of the time. It has been reported that TCR beta sequences accurately predicted the HLA-A and HLA-B alleles of most subjects.

This chain links TRBV29-1 with TRBJ1-1; 8 bases fit TRBD1. The TCR was taken from a woman between 50 and 59 years old in good health and CMV-seropositive. The sample taken for sequencing was PBMCs. CDR3 sequence reads: CSVSDRAAVRTEAFF. The CDR3, as DNA: TGCAGCGTTTCGGACAGGGCAGCGGTAAGAACTGAAGCTTTCTTT.